The present TCR beta chain was sequenced within a study of technical replicates of blood from a few donors. A few counts support this clone. Clones were sequenced by immunoSEQ multiplex PCR, and TCRdb holds only the in-frame ones, with some missing. The sample has around 62,000 clones, roughly 98% seen once. The source of this sequence is a human donor in good health. The specimen was T cells isolated from PBMCs.

CDR3 amino acids: CASSPRGDYNEQFF. In DNA, the CDR3 is TGCGCCAGCAGCCCGCGGGGGGACTACAATGAGCAGTTCTTC. The chain recombines TRBV4-1 with TRBJ2-1; 8 nucleotides agree with TRBD2. The CDR3 has 14 amino acids. Germline-derived CDR1 and CDR2 are MGHRA and YSYEKL. The V and J ends lost 4 bases and 3 bases, in that order; junction bases with no gene match: 2.